This T cell receptor beta chain was identified in a study of T cells in Graves' hyperthyroidism and ophthalmopathy. This clonotype appeared many times. Its antigen is unidentified. The study based diagnoses on clinical symptoms, serum thyroxine and TRAb, thyroid ultrasound and orbital computed tomography. The CDR3 is made up of 16 amino acids. V gave up 5 bases and J gave up 1 base; unmatched junction bases: 8. Germline loops: CDR1 MNHEY, CDR2 SMNVEV (reference sequence). The TCR beta CDR3 regions underwent amplification using RNA transcripts as the source. HTBI primers drove first-round RT-PCR of the TCR CDR3. TCRdb reprocessed the multiplex PCR reads via MiXCR and lists one record per CDR3 protein. The sample holds about 370,000 distinct CDR3 sequences, roughly 15% seen once. Findings of the study overall: The model anticipated ophthalmopathy a median approximately 6.7 months pre-onset. Ophthalmopathy and stable hyperthyroidism were separated by a 13 V-J model.

Input material: blood. The chain uses TRBV27 and TRBJ2-3; 8 bases agree with TRBD1. The clonotype originates from a woman in her fifties or sixties with Graves' ophthalmopathy. The CDR3 is CASSPWGQAGTDTQYF. The CDR3 coding sequence is TGTGCCAGCAGTCCCTGGGGACAGGCTGGCACAGATACGCAGTATTTT.